This is a list of T cell receptor beta chains from one sample in a study of identifying expanded T cells in peripheral blood. Clones were sequenced by immunoSEQ multiplex PCR, and TCRdb holds only the in-frame ones, with some missing. The data show about 80,000 clones, over 80% seen once. What was sequenced was blood. Receptor source: a person aged 18 to 70 in good health. CDR3s include the opening cysteine and the closing phenylalanine or tryptophan. D genes are given only for firm matches. Some rows mark clone size as missing; the rest say once, few, many or name a class of expanded clone.

D	size	V	J	DNA	CDR3
-	-	TRBV7-2	TRBJ2-3	TGTGCCAGCAGTTTAGGGGGACCCCTCGTCGGGGATACGCAGTATTTT	CASSLGGPLVGDTQYF
-	-	TRBV5-4	TRBJ2-1	TGTGCCAGCAGCTTGGACCGGAGTGGTGAGCAGTTCTTC	CASSLDRSGEQFF
TRBD2	few	TRBV7-2	TRBJ2-5	TGTGCCAGCAGCTTAGGCGGGAGTAGCGGGACCCAGTACTTC	CASSLGGSSGTQYF
TRBD1	-	TRBV28	TRBJ2-7	TGTGCCAGTTATCCGGGACAGGGAATTTACGAGCAGTACTTC	CASYPGQGIYEQYF
-	-	TRBV7-2	TRBJ2-3	TGTGCCAGCAGCCGACGTAGAGTTGCGGATACGCAGTATTTT	CASSRRRVADTQYF
-	-	TRBV6-5	TRBJ1-1	TGTGCCAGCAGTTACCCCGACCTGACTGAAGCTTTCTTT	CASSYPDLTEAFF
TRBD1	-	TRBV6-5	TRBJ1-1	TGTGCCAGCAGTGCCGGGACAGGGCTCTCTGAAGCTTTCTTT	CASSAGTGLSEAFF
TRBD2	-	TRBV27	TRBJ2-1	TGTGCCAGCAGTTTAAGGACTAGCGGGAGAAACAATGAGCAGTTCTTC	CASSLRTSGRNNEQFF
-	few	TRBV5-5	TRBJ2-7	TGTGCCAGCAGCTTACGACAGGCAGGAGCCTCCTACGAGCAGTACTTC	CASSLRQAGASYEQYF
-	-	TRBV5-4	TRBJ2-7	TGTGCCAGCAGCTTCCCAGGGCTCTACGAGCAGTACTTC	CASSFPGLYEQYF
-	-	TRBV4-3	TRBJ1-2	TGCGCCAGCAGCCAAGATCAGCGACAGAACTATGGCTACACCTTC	CASSQDQRQNYGYTF
-	-	TRBV19	TRBJ1-2	TGTGCCAGTAGTCCCTCCAATACGGGAGCTAACTATGGCTACACCTTC	CASSPSNTGANYGYTF
-	-	TRBV18	TRBJ1-1	TGTGCCAGCTCACCAAACAGGGACGCTGAAGCTTTCTTT	CASSPNRDAEAFF
-	-	TRBV28	TRBJ1-3	TGTGCCAGCAGTAAGCAGGAGGGTCTCCATCGCTCCGACACCATATATTTT	CASSKQEGLHRSDTIYF
TRBD1	-	TRBV6-5	TRBJ1-4	TGTGCCAGCAGTTCTCCGGGACAGGGAACTAATGAAAAACTGTTTTTT	CASSSPGQGTNEKLFF
-	-	TRBV7-2	TRBJ1-1	TGTGCCAGCAGTCAACTTTCAGGGAACACTGAAGCTTTCTTT	CASSQLSGNTEAFF
TRBD2	-	TRBV6-5	TRBJ2-7	TGTGCCAGCAGAGAGGGACTAGCTCTCTATAACGAGCAGTACTTC	CASREGLALYNEQYF
TRBD2	few	TRBV29-1	TRBJ2-1	TGCAGCGTTGAAGATACATGGACTAGCGGGAACAATGAGCAGTTCTTC	CSVEDTWTSGNNEQFF
-	-	TRBV29-1	TRBJ1-2	TGCAGCGTTGACACAGGGACCTATGGCTACACCTTC	CSVDTGTYGYTF
TRBD2	-	TRBV28	TRBJ2-1	TGTGCCAGCAGCCAAGGGACTAGCGGGAGGGTTGGTGAGCAGTTCTTC	CASSQGTSGRVGEQFF
-	-	TRBV7-2	TRBJ1-2	TGTGCCAGCAGCCCGGACACGTATGGCTACACCTTC	CASSPDTYGYTF
-	-	TRBV12-5	TRBJ2-5	TGTGCTAGTGGTTTGGGGTGGCCAGAGACCCAGTACTTC	CASGLGWPETQYF
-	-	TRBV4-1	TRBJ2-1	TGCGCCAGCAGCAGGGAGTACAATGAGCAGTTCTTC	CASSREYNEQFF
-	-	TRBV19	TRBJ2-7	TGTGCCAGTAGGCAGACTACCTCGTCCTACGAGCAGTACTTC	CASRQTTSSYEQYF
-	-	TRBV18	TRBJ2-7	TGTGCCAGCTCACCACCTTCCGCAGGGGCTTCCTACGAGCAGTACTTC	CASSPPSAGASYEQYF
TRBD1	-	TRBV7-2	TRBJ2-7	TGTGCCAGCAGCCGTGGGACAGGGGGTTACGAGCAGTACTTC	CASSRGTGGYEQYF